This TCR beta chain appears in the sequencing data of a study of T cell responses to AZD1222 COVID-19 vaccine. Here immunoSEQ multiplex PCR was the method, and the copy in TCRdb shows in-frame clones only, minus some. This table has about 190,000 clones, about 94% appearing once. The germline V gene has CDR1 WNHNN and CDR2 SYGVQD (reference sequence). This CDR3 is built from 18 residues. V was pared by 3 bases and J by 4 bases, with 9 bases of the junction left unmatched. On this clone itself: Its antigen remains unidentified.

Study-level findings and limits: Only five or six AZD1222 recipients were seropositive at baseline.

The chain uses TRBV10-1 and TRBJ2-3; TRBD2 matches 14 bases. This sequence was found in an adult in good health. The sample consisted of peripheral blood, taken on day 0 of AZD1222 vaccination. CDR3 in DNA: TGCGCCAGCAGTGACGGGACTAGCGGGAGCCCCGGGGCAGATACGCAGTATTTT. It yields the protein CASSDGTSGSPGADTQYF.